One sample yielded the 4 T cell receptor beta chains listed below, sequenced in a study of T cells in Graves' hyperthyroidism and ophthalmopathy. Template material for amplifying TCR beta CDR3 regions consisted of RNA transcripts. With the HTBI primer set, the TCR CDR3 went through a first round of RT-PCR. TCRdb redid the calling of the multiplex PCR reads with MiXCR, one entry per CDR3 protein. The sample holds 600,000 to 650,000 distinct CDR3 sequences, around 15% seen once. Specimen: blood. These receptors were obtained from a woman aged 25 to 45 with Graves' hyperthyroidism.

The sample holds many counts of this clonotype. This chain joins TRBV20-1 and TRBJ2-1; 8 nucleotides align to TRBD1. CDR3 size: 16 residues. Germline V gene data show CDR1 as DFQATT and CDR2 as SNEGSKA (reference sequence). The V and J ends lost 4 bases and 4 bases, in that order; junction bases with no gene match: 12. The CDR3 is CSAIFPGQEPYNEQFF. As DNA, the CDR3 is TGCAGTGCTATCTTTCCGGGACAGGAGCCATACAATGAGCAGTTCTTC.

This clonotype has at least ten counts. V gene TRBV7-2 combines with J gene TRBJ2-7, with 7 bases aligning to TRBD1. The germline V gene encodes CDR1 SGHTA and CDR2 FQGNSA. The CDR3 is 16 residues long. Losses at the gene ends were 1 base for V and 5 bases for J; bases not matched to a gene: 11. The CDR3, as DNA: TGTGCCAGCAGCTTAGGCCAAAACAGGGGCGTAAACGAGCAGTACTTC. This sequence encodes CASSLGQNRGVNEQYF. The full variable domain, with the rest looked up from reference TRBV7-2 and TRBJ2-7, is GAGVSQSPSNKVTEKGKDVELRCDPISGHTALYWYRQSLGQGLEFLIYFQGNSAPDKSGLPSDRFSAERTGGSVSTLTIQRTQQEDSAVYLCASSLGQNRGVNEQYFGPGTRLTVT.

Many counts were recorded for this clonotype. CDR3 bases: TGTGCCAGCAGTTTAAACGTTCGGCGCGAGTCCCCCTCCTACGAGCAGTACTTC. Protein: CASSLNVRRESPSYEQYF. This rearrangement joins TRBV28 to TRBJ2-7; no reliable D call. Per germline, CDR1 MDHEN and CDR2 SYDVKM. This CDR3 has 18 amino acids. Trimming shortened V by 2 bases and J by 0 bases, and 20 bases separated the two germline ends.

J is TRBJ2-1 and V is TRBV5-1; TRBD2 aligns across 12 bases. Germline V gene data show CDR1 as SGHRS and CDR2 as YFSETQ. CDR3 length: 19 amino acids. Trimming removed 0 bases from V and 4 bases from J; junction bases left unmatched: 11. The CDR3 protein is CASSLVVGTSGHLYNEQFF. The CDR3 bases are TGCGCCAGCAGCTTGGTTGTTGGGACTAGCGGGCACCTATACAATGAGCAGTTCTTC. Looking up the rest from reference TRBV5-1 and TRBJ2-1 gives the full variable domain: KAGVTQTPRYLIKTRGQQVTLSCSPISGHRSVSWYQQTPGQGLQFLFEYFSETQRNKGNFPGRFSGRQFSNSRSEMNVSTLELGDSALYLCASSLVVGTSGHLYNEQFFGPGTRLTVL.